The clone carrying this T cell receptor (beta chain) was seen once. Its antigen is not identified. Sequencing in the ViraFEST assay came after antigen-specific CD4+ T cells had been expanded with viral peptide pools, which were used to stimulate PBMC. At the end of around 11 days of culture, CD4+ T cells were isolated. Nucleocapsid antibodies were negative in the vaccine recipients, who had never had SARS-CoV-2 infection. This CDR3 has 16 residues. Germline V gene sequence: CDR1 SGHRS, CDR2 YFSETQ. The V end lost 1 base, the J end lost 4 bases, and 17 bases lay between the germline ends. Here immunoSEQ multiplex PCR was the method, and the copy in TCRdb shows in-frame clones only, minus some. In the table there are about 73,000 clones, approximately 74% of which are singletons. This specimen belongs to a study of vaccination effects on CD4 cells after COVID-19. General observations from the study: Late after vaccination, infection- and vaccine-induced clones showed marked clonal contraction. The study dataset contains few convalescent patients and includes no early post-infection timepoints. From healthy vaccinees, only 1 of 255 vaccine-induced clones also reacted to common cold coronaviruses.

This material consisted of CD4+ T cells from PBMCs cultured with HCoV-NL63 spike peptides, taken before COVID-19 vaccination. This receptor was taken from a human donor who received a COVID-19 vaccine. The rearrangement uses TRBV5-1 and TRBJ2-5; D gene unclear. The CDR3 bases are TGCGCCAGCAGCTTGAAACCTGTTGGGCAGCTAGAGACCCAGTACTTC. Translating gives CASSLKPVGQLETQYF. Full variable domain (outside the CDR3, taken from reference TRBV5-1 and TRBJ2-5): KAGVTQTPRYLIKTRGQQVTLSCSPISGHRSVSWYQQTPGQGLQFLFEYFSETQRNKGNFPGRFSGRQFSNSRSEMNVSTLELGDSALYLCASSLKPVGQLETQYFGPGTRLLVL.